This T cell receptor beta chain originates from a study of CD8+CD57+ T cells in acquired aplastic anemia. About the research overall: Across the sorted CD4+ and CD8+ cells, DNA amounts averaged approximately 3.1 ug. For CD4+ cells, healthy donors had an average of about 10.8 million reads. General study findings and limits: The number of CD8+ CDR3 sequences shared by patients and controls was roughly 31.

Profiling of TCR beta VDJ combinations and CDR3 sequences used genomic DNA as template. TCRdb re-called the reads through MiXCR, storing one row per CDR3 protein. The sample consists of about 190,000 distinct CDR3 sequences, approximately 52% of them appearing once. Germline V gives CDR1 ENHRY, CDR2 SYGVKD. The CDR3 has 14 residues. V lost 6 bases and J lost 6; bases outside the gene matches: 5. For this clonotype: Its cognate antigen is unknown.

This receptor was taken from a human donor in good health, serving as a control. Material for sequencing was sorted CD4+, CD8+, or CD8+CD57+ T cells (not recorded which) from PBMCs. The chain combines TRBV10-3 with TRBJ1-6; 7 bases are a match to TRBD1. CDR3 region: CAISVDRVNSPLHF. The CDR3 DNA reads TGTGCCATCAGCGTTGACAGGGTTAATTCACCCCTCCACTTT.